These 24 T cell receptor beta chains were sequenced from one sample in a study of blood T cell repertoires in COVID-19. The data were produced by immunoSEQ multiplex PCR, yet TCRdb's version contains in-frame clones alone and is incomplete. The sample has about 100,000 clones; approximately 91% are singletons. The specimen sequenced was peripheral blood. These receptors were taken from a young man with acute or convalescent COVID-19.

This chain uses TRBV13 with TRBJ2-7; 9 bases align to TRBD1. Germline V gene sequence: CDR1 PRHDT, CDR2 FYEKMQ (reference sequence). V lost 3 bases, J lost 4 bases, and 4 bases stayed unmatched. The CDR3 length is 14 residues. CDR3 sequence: CASSFGQGSYEQYF. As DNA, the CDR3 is TGTGCCAGCAGCTTCGGACAGGGGAGTTACGAGCAGTACTTC. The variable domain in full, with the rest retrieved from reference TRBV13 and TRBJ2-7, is AAGVIQSPRHLIKEKRETATLKCYPIPRHDTVYWYQQGPGQDPQFLISFYEKMQSDKGSIPDRFSAQQFSDYHSELNMSSLELGDSALYFCASSFGQGSYEQYFGPGTRLTVT.

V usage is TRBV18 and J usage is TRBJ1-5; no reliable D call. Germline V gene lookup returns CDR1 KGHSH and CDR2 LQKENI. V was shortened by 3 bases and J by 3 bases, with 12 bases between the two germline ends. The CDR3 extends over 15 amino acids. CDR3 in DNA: TGTGCCAGCTCACCCGGTGTTGGAGCCAATCAGCCCCAGCATTTT. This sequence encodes CASSPGVGANQPQHF.

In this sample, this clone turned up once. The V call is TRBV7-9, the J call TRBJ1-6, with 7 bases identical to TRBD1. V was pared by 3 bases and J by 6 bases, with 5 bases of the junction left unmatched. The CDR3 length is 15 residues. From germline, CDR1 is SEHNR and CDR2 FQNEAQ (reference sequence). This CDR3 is CASSFEGGINSPLHF. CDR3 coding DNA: TGTGCCAGCAGCTTTGAAGGGGGCATTAATTCACCCCTCCACTTT.

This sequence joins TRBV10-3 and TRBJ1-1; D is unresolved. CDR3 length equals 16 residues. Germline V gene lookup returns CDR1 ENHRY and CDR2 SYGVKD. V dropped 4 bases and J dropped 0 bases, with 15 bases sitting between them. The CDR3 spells CAISGTVGRLNTEAFF. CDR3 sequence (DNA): TGTGCCATCAGTGGGACGGTTGGGAGATTGAACACTGAAGCTTTCTTT.

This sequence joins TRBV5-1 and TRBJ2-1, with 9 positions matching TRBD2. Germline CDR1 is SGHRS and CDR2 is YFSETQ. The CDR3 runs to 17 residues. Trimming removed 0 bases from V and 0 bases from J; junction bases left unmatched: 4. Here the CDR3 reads CASSLVSGRPSYNEQFF. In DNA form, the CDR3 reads TGCGCCAGCAGCTTGGTAAGCGGGAGGCCCTCCTACAATGAGCAGTTCTTC. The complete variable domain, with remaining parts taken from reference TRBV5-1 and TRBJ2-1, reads KAGVTQTPRYLIKTRGQQVTLSCSPISGHRSVSWYQQTPGQGLQFLFEYFSETQRNKGNFPGRFSGRQFSNSRSEMNVSTLELGDSALYLCASSLVSGRPSYNEQFFGPGTRLTVL.

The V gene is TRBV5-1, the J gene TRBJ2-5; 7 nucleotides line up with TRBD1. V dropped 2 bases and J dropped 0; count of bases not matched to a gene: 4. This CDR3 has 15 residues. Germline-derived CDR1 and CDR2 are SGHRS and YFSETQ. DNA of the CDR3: TGCGCCAGCAGCTTAGGGGGCTCTTACCAAGAGACCCAGTACTTC. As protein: CASSLGGSYQETQYF.

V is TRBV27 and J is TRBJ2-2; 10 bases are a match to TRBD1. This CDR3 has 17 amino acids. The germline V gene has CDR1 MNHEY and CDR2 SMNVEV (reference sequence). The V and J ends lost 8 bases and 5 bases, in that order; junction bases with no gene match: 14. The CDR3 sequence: CASQNRDRGRRTGELFF. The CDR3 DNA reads TGTGCCAGCCAGAACCGCGACAGGGGGCGCAGGACCGGGGAGCTGTTTTTT.

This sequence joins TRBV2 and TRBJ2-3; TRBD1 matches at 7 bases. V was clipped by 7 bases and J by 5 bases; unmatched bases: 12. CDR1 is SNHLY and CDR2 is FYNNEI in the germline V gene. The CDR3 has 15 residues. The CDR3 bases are TGTGCCAGCAAGGGTAGTGGGACAGTGGAAGATACGCAGTATTTT. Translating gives CASKGSGTVEDTQYF.

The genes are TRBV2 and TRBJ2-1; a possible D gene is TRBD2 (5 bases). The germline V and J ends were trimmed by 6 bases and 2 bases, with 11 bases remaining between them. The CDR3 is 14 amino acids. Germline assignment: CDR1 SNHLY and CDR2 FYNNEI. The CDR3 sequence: CASRDVGTYNEQFF. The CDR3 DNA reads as TGTGCCAGCAGAGACGTCGGGACCTACAATGAGCAGTTCTTC.

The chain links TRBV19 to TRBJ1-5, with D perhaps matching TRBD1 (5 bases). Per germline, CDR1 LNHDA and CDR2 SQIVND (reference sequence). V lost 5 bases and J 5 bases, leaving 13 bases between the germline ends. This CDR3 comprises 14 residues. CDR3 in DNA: TGTGCCAGTAGTGCCCCTCGACAGTATCAGCCCCAGCATTTT. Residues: CASSAPRQYQPQHF.

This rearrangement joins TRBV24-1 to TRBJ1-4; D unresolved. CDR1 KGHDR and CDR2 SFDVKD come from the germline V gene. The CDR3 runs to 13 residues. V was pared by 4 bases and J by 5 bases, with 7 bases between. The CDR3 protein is CATSDGLNEKLFF. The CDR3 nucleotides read TGTGCCACCAGTGACGGACTGAATGAAAAACTGTTTTTT.

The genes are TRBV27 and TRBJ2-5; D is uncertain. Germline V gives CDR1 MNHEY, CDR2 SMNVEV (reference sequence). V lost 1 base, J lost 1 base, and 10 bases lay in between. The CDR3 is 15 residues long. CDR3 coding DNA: TGTGCCAGCAGTTTATACGCCAGTACCCAAGAGACCCAGTACTTC. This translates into CASSLYASTQETQYF.

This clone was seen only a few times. CDR3 nucleotide sequence: TGTGCCAGTAGTAGACGGACAGGGATGGCCTACGAGCAGTACTTC. It is translated as CASSRRTGMAYEQYF. The V call is TRBV19, the J call TRBJ2-7, with 8 bases aligning to TRBD1. The germline V gene has CDR1 LNHDA and CDR2 SQIVND (reference sequence). V trimming: 4 bases; J trimming: 2 bases; junction bases outside the gene matches: 7. CDR3 length: 15 amino acids.

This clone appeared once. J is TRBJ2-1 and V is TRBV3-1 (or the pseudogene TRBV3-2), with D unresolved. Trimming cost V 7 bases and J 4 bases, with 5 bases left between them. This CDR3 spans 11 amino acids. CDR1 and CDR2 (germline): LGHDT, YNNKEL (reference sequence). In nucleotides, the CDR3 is TGTGCCAGCACCGGGTACAATGAGCAGTTCTTC. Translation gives CASTGYNEQFF.

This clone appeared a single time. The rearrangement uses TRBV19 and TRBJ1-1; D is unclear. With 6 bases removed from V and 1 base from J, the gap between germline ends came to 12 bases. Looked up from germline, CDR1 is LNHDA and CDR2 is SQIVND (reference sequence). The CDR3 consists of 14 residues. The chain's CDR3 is CASRLAHRNTEAFF. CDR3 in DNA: TGTGCCAGTAGGCTCGCTCACAGGAACACTGAAGCTTTCTTT.

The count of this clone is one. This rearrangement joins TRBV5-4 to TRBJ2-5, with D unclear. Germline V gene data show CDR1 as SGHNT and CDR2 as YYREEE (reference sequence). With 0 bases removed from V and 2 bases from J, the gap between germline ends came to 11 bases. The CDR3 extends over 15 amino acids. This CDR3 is CASSLARTSQETQYF. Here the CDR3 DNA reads TGTGCCAGCAGCTTGGCCCGAACTTCTCAAGAGACCCAGTACTTC.

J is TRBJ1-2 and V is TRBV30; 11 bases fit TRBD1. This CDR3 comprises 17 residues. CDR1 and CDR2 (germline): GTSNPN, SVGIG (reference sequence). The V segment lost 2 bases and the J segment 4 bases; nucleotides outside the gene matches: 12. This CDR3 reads CAWSRAGTGGTLYGYTF. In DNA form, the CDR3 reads TGTGCCTGGAGTCGAGCCGGGACAGGGGGTACCCTCTATGGCTACACCTTC.

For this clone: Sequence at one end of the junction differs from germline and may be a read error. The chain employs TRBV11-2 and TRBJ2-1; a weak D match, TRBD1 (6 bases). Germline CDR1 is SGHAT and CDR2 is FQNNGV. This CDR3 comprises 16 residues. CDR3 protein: CASSLDPRGNYDEQFF. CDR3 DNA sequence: TGTGCCAGCAGCTTAGATCCCAGGGGCAACTACGATGAGCAGTTCTTC.

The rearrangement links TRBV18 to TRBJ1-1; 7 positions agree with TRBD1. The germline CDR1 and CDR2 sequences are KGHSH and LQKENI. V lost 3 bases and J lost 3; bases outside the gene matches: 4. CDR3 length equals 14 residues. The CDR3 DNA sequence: TGTGCCAGCTCACCCTACAGGGGTCACACTGAAGCTTTCTTT. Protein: CASSPYRGHTEAFF.

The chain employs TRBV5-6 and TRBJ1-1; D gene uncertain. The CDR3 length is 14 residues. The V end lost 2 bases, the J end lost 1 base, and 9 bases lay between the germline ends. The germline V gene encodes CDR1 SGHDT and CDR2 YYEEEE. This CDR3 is CASSFVGRNTEAFF. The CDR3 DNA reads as TGTGCCAGCAGCTTTGTGGGCAGGAACACTGAAGCTTTCTTT.

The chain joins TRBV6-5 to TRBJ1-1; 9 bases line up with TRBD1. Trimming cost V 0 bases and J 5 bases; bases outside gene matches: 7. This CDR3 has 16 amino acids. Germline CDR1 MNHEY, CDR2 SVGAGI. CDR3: CASSYSGTGWETEAFF. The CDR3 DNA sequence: TGTGCCAGCAGTTACTCCGGGACAGGGTGGGAGACTGAAGCTTTCTTT.

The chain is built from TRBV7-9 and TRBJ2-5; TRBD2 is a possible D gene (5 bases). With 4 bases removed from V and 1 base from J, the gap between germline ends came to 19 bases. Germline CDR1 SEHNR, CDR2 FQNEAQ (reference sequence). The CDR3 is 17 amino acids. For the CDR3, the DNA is TGTGCCAGCAGCTCGCTAGTCGCCCCCGGGATCCAAGAGACCCAGTACTTC. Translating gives CASSSLVAPGIQETQYF. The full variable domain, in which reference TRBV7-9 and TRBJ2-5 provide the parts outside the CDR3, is DTGVSQNPRHKITKRGQNVTFRCDPISEHNRLYWYRQTLGQGPEFLTYFQNEAQLEKSRLLSDRFSAERPKGSFSTLEIQRTEQGDSAMYLCASSSLVAPGIQETQYFGPGTRLLVL.

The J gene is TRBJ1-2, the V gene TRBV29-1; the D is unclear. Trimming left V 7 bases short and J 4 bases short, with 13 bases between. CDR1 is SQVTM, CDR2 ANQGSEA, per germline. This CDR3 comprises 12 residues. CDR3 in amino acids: CSAEAELYGYTF. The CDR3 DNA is TGCAGCGCCGAGGCAGAGCTCTATGGCTACACCTTC.

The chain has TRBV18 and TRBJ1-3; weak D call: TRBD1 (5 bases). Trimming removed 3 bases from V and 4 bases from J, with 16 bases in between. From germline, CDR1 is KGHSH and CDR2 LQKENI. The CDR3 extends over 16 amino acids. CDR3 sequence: CASSPPTGQAGNTIYF. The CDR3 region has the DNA TGTGCCAGCTCACCTCCCACTGGACAAGCAGGAAACACCATATATTTT.